This record covers a single T cell receptor beta chain. Its antigen is not yet known. Base qualities were left out, and no much larger clone turns up one base away. Enrolling through a virtual design, the prospective study's participants ranged in age from roughly 18 to 89 years and lived across about two dozen United States geographic areas. Cohort assignment in the prospective study relied on participant-reported clinical history from a screening survey and a study questionnaire. Recovered participants in ImmuneRACE Cohort 3 were defined by two consecutive negative NP/OP PCR tests, clearance by a healthcare professional, or resolution of symptoms. In the prospective study, whole blood, serum and a nasopharyngeal or oropharyngeal swab were collected from each participant by mobile phlebotomists. Prospective study participants could optionally give additional blood draws and questionnaires over an approximately two-month period. Before DNA extraction, prospective study blood samples were shipped either frozen or at room temperature.

From the cysteine up to the phenylalanine, the CDR3 has a length of 18 residues. Kept here is only the CDR3 DNA, which spans 54 bases and is read in frame from base 1. The data belong to a study of blood T cell repertoires in COVID-19 (dated by TCRdb to about 2020). Regarding the study in general: The collaborator samples originated in the United States, Italy and Spain and spanned the acute and convalescent phases of COVID-19. The material from the prospective study consisted of cDNA or gDNA derived from T cells, B-cell-depleted T cells, or PBMCs. Subjects who had been exposed to COVID-19, were actively infected with it, or had recovered from it provided the deeply sampled blood TCRbeta repertoires that made up the dataset. The repertoires were released in a freely available public database meant as a resource for research on the immune response to SARS-CoV-2. Samples came from the ongoing ImmuneRACE study (first 160 participants) plus 1,254 subjects from 6 global collaborators. Sample metadata almost always included a de-identified subject ID, COVID-19 status, age in years and sex. Where available, HLA class I and class II types were taken from metadata supplied by the sample provider and were not determined by assay-based typing. The study at large found these results: The amount of clinical and demographic metadata varied by source and participant and was provided uncurated.

The immunoSEQ Assay, a bias-controlled multiplex PCR, was used to amplify TCRbeta CDR3 regions from genomic DNA. Processing in the source paper ran as follows. Nucleated cell counts per sample were estimated from amplification of reference gene primers within the assay. To quantify the absolute abundance of each unique TCRbeta CDR3 rearrangement, sequence reads were collapsed and filtered. Productive Simpson clonality was computed per sample as the square root of Simpson's diversity index over productive rearrangements. Imported from immuneACCESS, the table was reduced by TCRdb to in-frame sequences with V and J called. These copies leave out some clones; in studies compared against another copy, an unresolved V gene accounts for under half, and the cause of the remainder is not known. The V and J calls and clone size come from that table; D and trimming were worked out from the DNA. The sample data list 200,000 to 250,000 clones, and more than 80% of these were observed just once. Around a tenth of the sample rests with the top ten.

Sequencing input: PBMCs or T cells enriched from blood (not recorded which). The TCR comes from a man aged 35 to 55 who had recovered from COVID-19. The chain couples TRBV12-2 to TRBJ2-6; TRBD1, the D gene given by the table, was not confirmed from the DNA. TRBV12-2 represents a pseudogene. The DNA is TGTGCAAGTCGCCTAACGGACAGGGGGCCCTCTGGGGCCAACGTCCTGACTTTC. It encodes CASRLTDRGPSGANVLTF.